The 8 T cell receptor beta chains below all came from one sample that was sequenced in a study of T cells in Graves' hyperthyroidism and ophthalmopathy. Amplification of TCR beta CDR3 regions used RNA as the template. With the HTBI primer set, the TCR CDR3 went through a first round of RT-PCR. TCRdb processed the multiplex PCR reads anew with MiXCR; each CDR3 protein has one entry. Among 370,000 or so distinct CDR3 sequences, roughly 25% were seen once, and the ten largest hold around 79%. Sequencing was done on a sample of blood. The receptors were sampled from a man between 45 and 60 years old with Graves' hyperthyroidism.

This clonotype showed up many times. This chain links TRBV18 with TRBJ2-3, with 10 bases fitting TRBD2. This CDR3 region has 16 residues. CDR1 is KGHSH and CDR2 is LQKENI in the germline V gene. V gave up 1 base and J gave up 2 bases; unmatched junction bases: 3. CDR3 bases: TGTGCCAGCTCACCACTAGCGGGAGGAACCACAGATACGCAGTATTTT. Protein: CASSPLAGGTTDTQYF.

This clonotype has at least ten counts. The chain has TRBV7-9 and TRBJ2-7, with 9 bases aligning to TRBD1. The germline CDR1 and CDR2 sequences are SEHNR and FQNEAQ (reference sequence). The CDR3 is 16 residues long. The J segment lost 1 base and the V segment lost 2 bases, leaving 6 bases of the junction unmatched. Here the CDR3 DNA reads TGTGCCAGCAGCTTATCGGGGACAGGGTTATCCTACGAGCAGTACTTC. This codes for CASSLSGTGLSYEQYF. Complete variable domain (other parts from reference TRBV7-9 and TRBJ2-7): DTGVSQNPRHKITKRGQNVTFRCDPISEHNRLYWYRQTLGQGPEFLTYFQNEAQLEKSRLLSDRFSAERPKGSFSTLEIQRTEQGDSAMYLCASSLSGTGLSYEQYFGPGTRLTVT.

This clonotype was seen at least ten times. The chain joins TRBV6-1 to TRBJ2-1; possibly TRBD2 for D (6 bases). The CDR3 covers 14 residues. CDR1 MNHNS and CDR2 SASEGT come from the germline V gene. V dropped 4 bases and J dropped 3 bases, with 10 bases sitting between them. CDR3 loop: CASSVREIYNEQFF. CDR3 coding DNA: TGTGCCAGCAGTGTTCGGGAGATCTACAATGAGCAGTTCTTC.

The V gene is TRBV5-1, the J gene TRBJ2-2, with D unclear. The CDR3 is 16 amino acids. Germline loops: CDR1 SGHRS, CDR2 YFSETQ. Trimming removed 6 bases at V and 0 bases at J, with 15 bases between. The CDR3 sequence: CASTQIPNSNTGELFF. CDR3 DNA sequence: TGCGCCAGCACCCAGATCCCCAATTCGAACACCGGGGAGCTGTTTTTT. Based on the CDR3 plus reference TRBV5-1 and TRBJ2-2, the full variable domain is KAGVTQTPRYLIKTRGQQVTLSCSPISGHRSVSWYQQTPGQGLQFLFEYFSETQRNKGNFPGRFSGRQFSNSRSEMNVSTLELGDSALYLCASTQIPNSNTGELFFGEGSRLTVL.

This clonotype was seen a few times. The chain links TRBV7-2 to TRBJ1-4; D possibly corresponds to TRBD1 (5 bases). This CDR3 is 17 amino acids long. Looked up from germline, CDR1 is SGHTA and CDR2 is FQGNSA. Trimming cost V 4 bases and J 1 base, with 16 bases left between them. The CDR3 loop reads CASSWGEGWRTNEKLFF. CDR3 in DNA: TGTGCCAGCAGCTGGGGGGAAGGCTGGCGAACTAATGAAAAACTGTTTTTT.

The table lists this clonotype with a few counts. The chain employs TRBV20-1 and TRBJ2-3; the D is unclear. The V end was cut by 1 base, the J end by 1 base, with 9 bases between. Looked up from germline, CDR1 is DFQATT and CDR2 is SNEGSKA (reference sequence). The CDR3 length is 14 residues. In DNA, the CDR3 is TGCAGTGCTAGAGTGGGAAGGGGCACAGATACGCAGTATTTT. Translated, it gives CSARVGRGTDTQYF.

J is TRBJ1-3 and V is TRBV3-1; TRBD1 matches 10 bases. The germline V gene has CDR1 LGHDT and CDR2 YNNKEL (reference sequence). This CDR3 region has 16 residues. J was trimmed by 3 bases and V by 0 bases; bases with no gene match: 2. CDR3 bases: TGTGCCAGCAGCCAAGAGAGGACAGGGGGTGGAAACACCATATATTTT. It yields the protein CASSQERTGGGNTIYF.

A few counts support this clonotype. The rearrangement uses TRBV19 and TRBJ1-1; D is ambiguous. CDR1 is LNHDA and CDR2 is SQIVND in the germline V gene (reference sequence). Deletions cut 7 bases from V and 3 bases from J, with 12 bases between. This CDR3 has 13 residues. CDR3: CASTQPGHTEAFF. CDR3 coding DNA: TGTGCCAGTACCCAACCTGGACACACTGAAGCTTTCTTT.